This TCR beta chain was profiled in a study of blood T cell repertoires in COVID-19. Libraries were prepared by immunoSEQ multiplex PCR; TCRdb keeps only in-frame clonotypes and omits some of them. The sample lists around 41,000 clones, around 83% occurring once. Germline values: CDR1 MNHNS, CDR2 SASEGT. This CDR3 contains 15 residues. The V end was cut by 3 bases, the J end by 1 base, with 10 bases between. The sample holds one count of this clone. The TCR sequence derives from a woman aged 80 or over with acute or convalescent COVID-19. The sample was peripheral blood. The chain couples TRBV6-1 to TRBJ2-1; the D is unclear. As DNA, the CDR3 is TGTGCCAGCAGTGACCTAGTGTCGTCCTACAATGAGCAGTTCTTC. This gives the protein CASSDLVSSYNEQFF.